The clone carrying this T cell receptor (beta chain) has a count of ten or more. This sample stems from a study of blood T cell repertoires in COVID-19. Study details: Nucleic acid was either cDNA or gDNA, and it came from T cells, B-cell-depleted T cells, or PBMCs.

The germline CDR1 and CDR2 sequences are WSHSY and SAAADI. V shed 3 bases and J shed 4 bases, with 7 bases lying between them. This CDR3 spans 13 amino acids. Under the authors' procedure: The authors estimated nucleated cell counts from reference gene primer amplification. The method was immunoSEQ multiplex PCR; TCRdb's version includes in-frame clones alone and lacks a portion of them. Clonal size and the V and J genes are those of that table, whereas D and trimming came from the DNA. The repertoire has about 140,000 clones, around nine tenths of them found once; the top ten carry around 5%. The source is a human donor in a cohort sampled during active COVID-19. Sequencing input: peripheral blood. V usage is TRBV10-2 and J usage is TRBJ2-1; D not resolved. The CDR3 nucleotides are TGCGCCAGCAGTGAAGCCTATTACAATGAGCAGTTCTTC. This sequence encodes CASSEAYYNEQFF.